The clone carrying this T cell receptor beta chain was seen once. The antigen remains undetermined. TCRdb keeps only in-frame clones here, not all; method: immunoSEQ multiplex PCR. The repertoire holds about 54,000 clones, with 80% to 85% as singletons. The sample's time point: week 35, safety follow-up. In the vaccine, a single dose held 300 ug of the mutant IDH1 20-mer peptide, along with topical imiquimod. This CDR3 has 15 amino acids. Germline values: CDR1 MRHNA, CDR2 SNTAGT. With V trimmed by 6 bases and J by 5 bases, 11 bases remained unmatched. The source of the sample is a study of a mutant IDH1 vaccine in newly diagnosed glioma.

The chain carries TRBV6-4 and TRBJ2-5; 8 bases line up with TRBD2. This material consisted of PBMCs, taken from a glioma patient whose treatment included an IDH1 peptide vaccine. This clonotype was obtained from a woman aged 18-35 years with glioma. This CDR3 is CASSATSGGGETQYF. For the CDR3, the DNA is TGTGCCAGCAGCGCTACTAGCGGCGGAGGGGAGACCCAGTACTTC.